The 26 T cell receptor beta chains listed next were all sequenced from one sample in a study of monozygotic twins with inflammatory bowel disease (dated by TCRdb to the late 2010s). Preparation of the library involved 5' RACE. This sample was sequenced with an Illumina HiSeq 2500. Following reprocessing of the reads by TCRdb, the data hold one row per CDR3 protein sequence and no DNA is available. The table of this sample itemizes 310,000 or so distinct CDR3 sequences. The ten largest clones represent approximately 2% of the sample. Sequenced material: blood. All receptors derive from a human donor with ulcerative colitis or Crohn's disease, or a healthy co-twin of an affected twin (not recorded which).

V is TRBV7-2 and J is TRBJ2-5; the TRBD2 assignment by TCRdb is unverifiable without DNA. This CDR3 region has 17 residues. CDR1 and CDR2 from the germline V gene are SGHTA and FQGNSA. CDR3 amino acids: CASSSAGLAGAGETQYF. The full variable domain, completed using reference TRBV7-2 and TRBJ2-5, is GAGVSQSPSNKVTEKGKDVELRCDPISGHTALYWYRQSLGQGLEFLIYFQGNSAPDKSGLPSDRFSAERTGGSVSTLTIQRTQQEDSAVYLCASSSAGLAGAGETQYFGPGTRLLVL.

The genes are TRBV27 and TRBJ2-3; TCRdb outputs TRBD2, but without DNA this stays unchecked. The CDR3 sequence is 18 residues long. Germline CDR1 MNHEY, CDR2 SMNVEV (reference sequence). The CDR3 loop is CASSFSGLAGASTDTQYF.

This rearrangement joins TRBV7-2 to TRBJ2-3; the D call of TRBD2 rests on TCRdb alone, since no DNA is present to check it. The CDR3 runs 16 residues. The germline V gene has CDR1 SGHTA and CDR2 FQGNSA. The chain's CDR3 is CASSRWTSVSTDTQYF.

The chain uses TRBV5-1 and TRBJ2-7; TCRdb proposes TRBD1, but this gene call is untestable without DNA. This CDR3 region has 17 residues. Germline CDR1 is SGHRS and CDR2 is YFSETQ. The CDR3 is CASSLEDRVGATGEQYF.

This chain links TRBV10-3 with TRBJ2-5; TCRdb calls TRBD1, which cannot be checked without DNA. CDR1 is ENHRY and CDR2 is SYGVKD in the germline V gene. This CDR3 is built from 14 residues. The CDR3 sequence is CAISPSGAQETQYF.

V and J are TRBV2 and TRBJ2-3; TCRdb outputs TRBD1, but without DNA this stays unchecked. The germline V gene has CDR1 SNHLY and CDR2 FYNNEI. This CDR3 region has 13 residues. CDR3: CASNPGSTDTQYF.

The chain has TRBV5-1 and TRBJ2-7. The CDR3 is 17 amino acids. The germline CDR1 and CDR2 sequences are SGHRS and YFSETQ. The CDR3 region is CASSLVSSGQDSYEQYF. Full variable domain (outside the CDR3, taken from reference TRBV5-1 and TRBJ2-7): KAGVTQTPRYLIKTRGQQVTLSCSPISGHRSVSWYQQTPGQGLQFLFEYFSETQRNKGNFPGRFSGRQFSNSRSEMNVSTLELGDSALYLCASSLVSSGQDSYEQYFGPGTRLTVT.

The rearrangement links TRBV5-1 to TRBJ2-1; there is no DNA to check the TCRdb D call of TRBD1. Per the germline V gene, CDR1 is SGHRS and CDR2 is YFSETQ. CDR3 length equals 16 residues. CDR3 sequence reads: CASSLSRTGGIGEQFF.

The chain couples TRBV12-3 or TRBV12-4 to TRBJ2-5; absent DNA, TCRdb's TRBD1 call cannot be checked. The length of the CDR3 is 18 residues. CDR3 in amino acids: CASSFFAGGVTIQETQYF.

The rearrangement joins TRBV7-8 to TRBJ1-6; absent DNA, TCRdb's TRBD1 call cannot be checked. The CDR3 consists of 16 residues. CDR1 is SGHVS and CDR2 is FQNEAQ in the germline V gene. CDR3 in amino acids: CASRPQGVAYNSPLHF.

The rearrangement joins TRBV6-2 or TRBV6-3 to TRBJ2-5; TCRdb's D call, TRBD2, is unchecked because there is no DNA. CDR1 and CDR2 (germline): MNHEY, SVGEGT. The CDR3 extends over 16 amino acids. CDR3 amino acids: CASSSGAGASRETQYF.

The CDR3 sequence: CASNIGRAIDTQYF. The chain combines TRBV2 with TRBJ2-3; TCRdb proposes TRBD2, but this gene call is untestable without DNA. The CDR3 sequence is 14 residues long. In germline, CDR1 is SNHLY, CDR2 FYNNEI.

The genes are TRBV3-1 and TRBJ2-2; TCRdb indicates TRBD1, and absent DNA this call remains unverified. Germline CDR1 reads LGHDT; CDR2 reads YNNKEL (reference sequence). The CDR3 has 15 amino acids. CDR3 sequence reads: CASSLRQGSTGELFF.

The CDR3 protein is CSATSWEGGNMQYF. The genes are TRBV20-1 and TRBJ2-4; TCRdb's D call, TRBD2, is unchecked because there is no DNA. The germline V gene encodes CDR1 DFQATT and CDR2 SNEGSKA (reference sequence). The CDR3 is 14 amino acids.

The rearrangement uses TRBV7-3 and TRBJ1-6; TCRdb gives TRBD1 as the D gene, but with no DNA this cannot be confirmed. Germline CDR1 SGHTA, CDR2 FQGTGA. CDR3 size: 14 residues. CDR3 protein: CASSSTGVNSPLHF.

The genes are TRBV18 and TRBJ2-1; TCRdb's D call of TRBD1 is untestable without DNA. The CDR3 is 15 amino acids. The germline CDR1 and CDR2 sequences are KGHSH and LQKENI. The chain's CDR3 is CASSPRPRTYNEQFF.

The CDR3 region is CSVEDPGGRQETQYF. The genes are TRBV29-1 and TRBJ2-5; TCRdb proposes TRBD1, but this gene call is untestable without DNA. The germline gives CDR1 SQVTM, CDR2 ANQGSEA. This CDR3 is 15 amino acids long.

The chain has TRBV12-3 or TRBV12-4 and TRBJ1-3; the D gene TCRdb calls, TRBD1, cannot be checked with no DNA. The CDR3 sequence is 16 residues long. The CDR3 sequence: CASLLYRGRFGNTIYF.

This chain joins TRBV20-1 and TRBJ2-7. The CDR3 totals 13 residues. CDR1 DFQATT and CDR2 SNEGSKA come from the germline V gene (reference sequence). The CDR3 loop is CSAIGISGNEQYF.

The chain recombines TRBV4-1 with TRBJ2-7; TCRdb picks TRBD1, but there is no DNA to check that call. CDR3 length: 16 amino acids. Germline CDR1 MGHRA, CDR2 YSYEKL. CDR3 region: CASSQFSGTGTYEQYF.

This rearrangement joins TRBV12-3 or TRBV12-4 to TRBJ1-4; the D call of TRBD1 rests on TCRdb alone, since no DNA is present to check it. There are 13 residues in the CDR3. Here the CDR3 reads CASRSAPRGKLFF.

This chain links TRBV20-1 with TRBJ2-3; the D gene TCRdb calls, TRBD1, cannot be checked with no DNA. The germline CDR1 and CDR2 sequences are DFQATT and SNEGSKA (reference sequence). This CDR3 has 15 amino acids. The CDR3 protein is CSAALGTGNTDTQYF.

CDR3 sequence reads: CASSPPGTEGSESSYEQYF. The chain carries TRBV9 and TRBJ2-7; TCRdb selects TRBD1, and the lack of DNA leaves this call unchecked. The CDR3 length is 19 residues. Germline CDR1 reads SGDLS; CDR2 reads YYNGEE. The full variable domain, completed using reference TRBV9 and TRBJ2-7, is DSGVTQTPKHLITATGQRVTLRCSPRSGDLSVYWYQQSLDQGLQFLIQYYNGEERAKGNILERFSAQQFPDLHSELNLSSLELGDSALYFCASSPPGTEGSESSYEQYFGPGTRLTVT.

The chain recombines TRBV28 with TRBJ1-6; TCRdb outputs TRBD1, but without DNA this stays unchecked. Germline values: CDR1 MDHEN, CDR2 SYDVKM. The CDR3 covers 13 residues. Here the CDR3 reads CASSGPPGSPLHF.

The genes are TRBV20-1 and TRBJ2-2; checking the TCRdb D call of TRBD2 is not possible without DNA. CDR1 and CDR2 (germline): DFQATT, SNEGSKA (reference sequence). The CDR3 has 13 amino acids. The CDR3 sequence: CSAKEGNTGELFF.

This sequence joins TRBV15 and TRBJ1-5; no DNA is available, so the TRBD1 call from TCRdb remains unchecked. The CDR3 runs to 15 residues. Per the germline V gene, CDR1 is LNHNV and CDR2 is YYDKDF (reference sequence). CDR3 in amino acids: CATSRVGGGNQPQHF.